Described below is a single T cell receptor (beta chain) sequence and its context. Its specificity is unknown. The data derive from a study of cytomegalovirus exposure and HLA in healthy donors. Study observations and caveats: For TCR beta chains, V- and J-gene trimming was later linked to a missense DCLRE1C variant. Accurate HLA-A and HLA-B prediction from TCR beta sequences was reported for most subjects.

PCR used 60 Vbeta primers and 13 Jbeta primers. Assay used: immunoSEQ multiplex PCR; TCRdb lists only in-frame clones, some missing. The sample records about 250,000 clones, 75% to 85% being singletons. Trimming cost V 6 bases and J 0 bases, with 15 bases left between them. The CDR3 loop spans 14 amino acids. Per germline, CDR1 SQVTM and CDR2 ANQGSEA. This cohort consisted of healthy bone marrow donors. The chain is built from TRBV29-1 and TRBJ2-7; the D gene is possibly TRBD1 (5 bases). The sequence was obtained from a girl aged 2 to 9 in good health and CMV-seronegative. The sequencing sample was made of PBMCs. The CDR3 spells CSVIQVLSSYEQYF. The CDR3 DNA reads TGCAGCGTCATACAGGTTCTAAGCTCCTACGAGCAGTACTTC.